Reported below is one TCR beta chain. What it recognizes is unknown. This may be a read error: a much more frequent sequence differs by one nucleotide. These data are taken from a study of tumor and adjacent non-tumor tissue in lung cancer. Points from the study as a whole: Tumor TCR diversity, when higher, was linked to shorter survival.

No cell sorting was done before RNA was extracted from the tissue. TCRbeta libraries were built with three rounds of nested PCR, modified from ARM-PCR. Using its own MiXCR run on the multiplex PCR reads, TCRdb lists one record per CDR3 protein. The profile covers roughly 200,000 distinct CDR3 sequences, with 70% to 75% appearing a single time and 20% to 25% taken by the ten largest. In germline, CDR1 is DFQATT, CDR2 SNEGSKA (reference sequence). This CDR3 comprises 13 residues. V gene TRBV20-1 combines with J gene TRBJ1-5; the D gene is possibly TRBD1 (5 bases). The clonotype was recovered from a man aged 55 to 70 with non-small cell lung cancer. The source material was lung tumor tissue. The CDR3 DNA is TGCAGTGCCGTCGACAGATACAATCAGCCCCTGCATTTT. This encodes CSAVDRYNQPLHF.